Each of the 3 T cell receptor beta chains below was sequenced from the same sample in a study of blood T cells in healthy people across ages. Then a second PCR, running roughly 7 to 11 cycles, was carried out with a sample-barcoded 5' primer and a J-beta primer mix. TCRdb passed the 5' RACE reads through MiXCR, listing each CDR3 protein once. The sample has roughly 2 million distinct CDR3 sequences, around 50% seen once. Sample: blood. Receptors originate from a middle-aged woman in good health.

The V call is TRBV7-2, the J call TRBJ1-6, with D perhaps matching TRBD1 (5 bases). The CDR3 has 13 amino acids. V lost 2 bases and J lost 12, with 11 bases in between. The V gene's germline CDR1 is SGHTA and CDR2 FQGNSA. CDR3 sequence: CASSLRGGGPLHF. CDR3 DNA: TGTGCCAGCAGCTTAAGGGGCGGTGGACCCCTCCACTTT.

The V gene is TRBV15, the J gene TRBJ2-6, with D possibly matching TRBD1 (6 bases). Germline V lookup: CDR1 LNHNV, CDR2 YYDKDF (reference sequence). V shed 10 bases and J shed 0 bases, with 13 bases lying between them. This CDR3 contains 15 residues. CDR3 loop: CAIKRQDSGANVLTF. CDR3 DNA: TGTGCCATTAAGCGACAGGACTCTGGGGCCAACGTCCTGACTTTC.

This chain uses TRBV6-1 with TRBJ1-2, with 7 bases identical to TRBD1. Germline V lookup: CDR1 MNHNS, CDR2 SASEGT. The CDR3 contains 18 residues. Losses at the gene ends were 7 bases for V and 0 bases for J; bases not matched to a gene: 17. CDR3 in DNA: TGTGCCAGCATCTCTCTCGGGACAGCCCAGGATCCTAACTATGGCTACACCTTC. This encodes CASISLGTAQDPNYGYTF.